The T cell receptor beta chain under discussion was sequenced for a study of blood T cell repertoires in COVID-19. TCRdb's copy holds only in-frame clones and misses some; the assay was immunoSEQ multiplex PCR. The profile shows about 220,000 clones, approximately 88% of them singletons. Per germline, CDR1 SGHRS and CDR2 YFSETQ. Trimming removed 0 bases at V and 3 bases at J, with 6 bases between. The CDR3 consists of 13 residues. As concerns this clone: The same CDR3 arises from other DNA sequences in this sample as well.

This sequence was found in a woman aged 25 to 39 with acute COVID-19. The genes are TRBV5-1 and TRBJ1-1; D remains unclear. The material sequenced was PBMCs or T cells enriched from blood (not recorded which). The CDR3 loop is CASSLVGDTEAFF. The CDR3 coding sequence is TGCGCCAGCAGCTTGGTCGGGGACACTGAAGCTTTCTTT.